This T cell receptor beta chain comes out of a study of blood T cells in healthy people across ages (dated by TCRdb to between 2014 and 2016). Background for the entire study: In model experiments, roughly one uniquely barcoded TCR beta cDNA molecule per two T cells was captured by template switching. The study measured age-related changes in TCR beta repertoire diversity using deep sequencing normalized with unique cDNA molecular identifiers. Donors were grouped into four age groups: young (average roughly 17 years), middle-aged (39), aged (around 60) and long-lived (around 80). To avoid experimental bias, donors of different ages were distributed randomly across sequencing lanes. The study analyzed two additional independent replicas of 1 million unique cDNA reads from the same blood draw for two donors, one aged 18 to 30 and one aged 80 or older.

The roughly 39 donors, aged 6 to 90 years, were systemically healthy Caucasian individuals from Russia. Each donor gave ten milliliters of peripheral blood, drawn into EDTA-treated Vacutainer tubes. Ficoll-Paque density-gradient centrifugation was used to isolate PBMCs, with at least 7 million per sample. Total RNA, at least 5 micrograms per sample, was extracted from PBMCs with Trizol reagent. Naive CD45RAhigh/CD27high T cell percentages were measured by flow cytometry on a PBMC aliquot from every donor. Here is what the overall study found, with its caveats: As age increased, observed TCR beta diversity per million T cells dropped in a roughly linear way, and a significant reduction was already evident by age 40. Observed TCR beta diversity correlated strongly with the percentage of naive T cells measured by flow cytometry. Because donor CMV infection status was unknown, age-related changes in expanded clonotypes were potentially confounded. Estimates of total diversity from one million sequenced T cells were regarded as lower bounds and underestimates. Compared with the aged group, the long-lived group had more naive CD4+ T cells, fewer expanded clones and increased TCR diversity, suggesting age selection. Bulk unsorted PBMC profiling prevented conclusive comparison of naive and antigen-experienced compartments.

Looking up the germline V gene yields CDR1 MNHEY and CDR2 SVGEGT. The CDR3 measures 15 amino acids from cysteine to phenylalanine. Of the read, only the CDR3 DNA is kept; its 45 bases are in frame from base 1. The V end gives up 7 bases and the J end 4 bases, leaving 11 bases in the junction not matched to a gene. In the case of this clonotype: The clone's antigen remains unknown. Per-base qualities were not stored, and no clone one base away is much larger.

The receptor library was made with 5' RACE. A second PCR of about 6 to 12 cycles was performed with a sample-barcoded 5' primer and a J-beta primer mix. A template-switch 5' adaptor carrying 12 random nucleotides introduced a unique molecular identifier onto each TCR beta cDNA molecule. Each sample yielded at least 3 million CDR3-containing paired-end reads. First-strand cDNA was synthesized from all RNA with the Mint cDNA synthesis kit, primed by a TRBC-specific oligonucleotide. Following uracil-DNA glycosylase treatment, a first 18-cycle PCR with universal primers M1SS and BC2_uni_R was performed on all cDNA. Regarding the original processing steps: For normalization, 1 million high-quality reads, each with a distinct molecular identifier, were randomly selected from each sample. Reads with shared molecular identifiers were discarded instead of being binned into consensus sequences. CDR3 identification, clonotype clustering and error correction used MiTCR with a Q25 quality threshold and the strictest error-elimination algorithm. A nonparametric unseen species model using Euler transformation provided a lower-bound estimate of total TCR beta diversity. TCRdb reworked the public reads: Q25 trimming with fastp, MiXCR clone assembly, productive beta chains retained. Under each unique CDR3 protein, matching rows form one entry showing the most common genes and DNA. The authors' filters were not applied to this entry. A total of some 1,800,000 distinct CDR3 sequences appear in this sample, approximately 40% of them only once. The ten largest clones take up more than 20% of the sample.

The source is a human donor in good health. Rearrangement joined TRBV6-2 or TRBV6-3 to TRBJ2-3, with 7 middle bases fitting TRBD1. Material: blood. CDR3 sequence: CASNHRDRDSDTQYF. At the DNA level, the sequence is TGTGCCAGCAACCACCGGGACAGAGACTCAGATACGCAGTATTTT.